The clone carrying this T cell receptor beta chain was detected once. Researchers amplified the TCR beta CDR3 regions from RNA transcripts. With the HTBI primer set, the TCR CDR3 went through a first round of RT-PCR. MiXCR was run by TCRdb on the multiplex PCR reads, yielding one entry per CDR3 protein. This table has a few hundred thousand distinct CDR3 sequences, approximately 15% appearing once. The V gene end was trimmed by 5 bases and the J gene end by 3 bases; junction bases not matched to a gene: 6. The CDR3 is made up of 16 amino acids. Germline CDR1 and CDR2: SGHTA and FQGNSA. This record comes from a study of T cells in Graves' hyperthyroidism and ophthalmopathy.

The receptor was derived from a woman in her thirties or forties with Graves' ophthalmopathy. V gene TRBV7-2 combines with J gene TRBJ2-1; TRBD2 matches 11 bases. Sequencing was done on a sample of blood. The DNA of the CDR3 is TGTGCCAGCAGCAAAACTAGCGGGAGTGTCTACAATGAGCAGTTCTTC. It yields the protein CASSKTSGSVYNEQFF.